This T cell receptor beta chain was recovered during a study of T cell repertoires in urothelial bladder cancer (dated by TCRdb to 2018 to 2020). Background for the entire study: Of the approximately twelve resected lesions, three were clinical stage cT0, three were cTa, three were cT1 and three were cT2 or greater. TCR repertoire clonality in bladder tumors was compared with TCR repertoire clonality in benign bladder inflammation. Approximately twelve patients with bladder lesions who were undergoing transurethral resection were prospectively identified. A total of roughly eleven resected bladder lesions, made up of urothelial carcinoma (UC+) and benign (UC-) specimens, were studied. The full study reports these points: Urothelial carcinoma specimens had a median of 5,569 T cells, fewer than the median of 25,872 seen in benign specimens. In carcinoma specimens, one T-cell clone made up as much as 17% of infiltrating lymphocytes, versus over 1.5% in benign specimens. Carcinoma specimens had a median tumor infiltrating lymphocyte percentage of more than 1.5%, while benign specimens had a median of about 13%.

The immunoSEQ assay was used to sequence the CDR3 region of the TCR beta chain. Concerning the study's data processing: For every specimen, the T-cell fraction, clonal dominance and maximum TCR clone frequency were calculated. TCRdb retrieved this table from immuneACCESS and kept in-frame rearrangements only. Not all clones are present; in checked studies, unresolved V genes account for under half, and no reason is known for the remainder. The V and J calls and clone size come from that table; D and trimming were worked out from the DNA. This sample is represented by about 9,000 clones; less than 75% of them were singletons. The ten largest clones represent about 33% of the sample. Bladder lesion specimens were collected at transurethral resection and stored at -80C. DNA was isolated from the bladder specimens obtained at transurethral resection. On this clone: Its antigen has not been determined. No base qualities exist here, and no much larger clone lies one base off it.

The receptor comes from a human donor with urothelial carcinoma. Sequencing input: tumor-infiltrating cells from bladder cancer.

The DNA sequence is given as TGTGCCAGAGACAGGGGACGGACAGATACGCAGTATTTT. Its protein product is CARDRGRTDTQYF. This chain joins TRBV2 to TRBJ2-3, with 8 bases aligning to TRBD1. Germline trimming amounts to 9 bases on V and 3 bases on J, with 5 as the count of junction bases outside the gene matches. The CDR3 contains 13 residues, cysteine and phenylalanine counted. The sequence is cut down to CDR3 DNA, 39 bases in frame from base 1. CDR1 SNHLY and CDR2 FYNNEI were looked up in the germline V gene. The full variable domain, completed from the reference TRBV2 and TRBJ2-3 proteins outside the CDR3, reads EPEVTQTPSHQVTQMGQEVILRCVPISNHLYFYWYRQILGQKVEFLVSFYNNEISEKSEIFDDQFSVERPDGSNFTLKIRSTKLEDSAMYFCARDRGRTDTQYFGPGTRLTVL.